This TCR beta chain was sequenced for a study of CD8+ T cells in alopecia areata. Study results and caveats: Sequencing of scalp samples also includes resident alphabeta T cells from normal skin.

RNA was isolated and reverse transcribed to cDNA, the sequencing template. Assay: immunoSEQ multiplex PCR; the TCRdb copy retains only in-frame clones and omits some. The sample contains around 300,000 clones, none of them singletons. Markers including CD4, CD8alpha, NKG2D and NKG2ACE guided sorting of pooled cutaneous lymph node cells. To note about this clone: What it binds is not known. The genes and germline here are from mouse.

Sequences were obtained from CD4+ T cells sorted from a lymph node. This TCR came from a C3H/HeJ mouse with alopecia areata. MHC haplotype of the mouse line: H2-k.

The CDR3 sequence is CAWRNRGRDTGQLYF. The CDR3 DNA, read in part, is TGTGCCTGGAGAAACAGGGGACGCGACACCGGG. The chain is built from TRBV31 and TRBJ2-2; 7 bases are shared with TRBD1. Sequencing ends 4 residues short of the CDR3 end; the germline J gene provides the rest. The CDR3 is made up of 15 amino acids. V shed 3 bases, J shed 3 bases, and the junction held 7 bases outside the gene matches. CDR1 and CDR2 (germline): GKSSPN, SITVG.